These 15 T cell receptor beta chains were all obtained from the same sample, sequenced in a study of CD4 T cells in relation to SARS-CoV-2 and coronaviruses. TCRdb's copy holds only in-frame clones and misses some; the assay was immunoSEQ multiplex PCR. The sample consists of under 90,000 clones, more than 80% of them appearing once. The unexposed donors gave CD4+ T cells in 2011-2018, prior to COVID-19. Sequenced input: naive CD4+ T cells from PBMCs. As for subset: naive CD4+ T cells isolated by negative enrichment. All receptors derive from a human donor in good health.

This rearrangement joins TRBV19 to TRBJ1-1, with D perhaps matching TRBD1 (6 bases). Germline V gene sequence: CDR1 LNHDA, CDR2 SQIVND (reference sequence). V was clipped by 11 bases and J by 0 bases, with 13 bases between them. CDR3 length equals 13 residues. DNA for the CDR3: TGTGCCGTAACCGGGACACTGAACACTGAAGCTTTCTTT. It encodes CAVTGTLNTEAFF.

The chain employs TRBV28 and TRBJ2-7, with 8 bases matching TRBD1. The V and J ends lost 2 bases and 3 bases, in that order; junction bases with no gene match: 3. This CDR3 is 14 amino acids long. Germline CDR1 is MDHEN and CDR2 is SYDVKM. CDR3: CASSLRTGSYEQYF. In nucleotides, the CDR3 is TGTGCCAGCAGTTTAAGGACAGGGAGCTACGAGCAGTACTTC.

V gene TRBV19 combines with J gene TRBJ2-1; D is unclear. CDR1 is LNHDA and CDR2 is SQIVND in the germline V gene (reference sequence). The CDR3 is 12 amino acids. V lost 8 bases, J lost 3 bases, and 8 bases lay in between. The CDR3 region is CASSPDYNEQFF. The CDR3 DNA follows: TGTGCCAGTTCTCCTGACTACAATGAGCAGTTCTTC.

As DNA, the CDR3 is TGTGCCAGCAGCAACAGGGTCTACGAGCAGTACTTC. Translated, it gives CASSNRVYEQYF. The V gene is TRBV7-9, the J gene TRBJ2-7; TRBD1 might be the D (6 bases). CDR1 is SEHNR, CDR2 FQNEAQ, per germline (reference sequence). V shed 5 bases and J shed 3 bases, with 8 bases lying between them. The CDR3 covers 12 residues.

The chain carries TRBV15 and TRBJ2-1, with D possibly called TRBD1 or TRBD2 (5 bases each). Trimming shortened V by 8 bases and J by 3 bases, and 17 bases separated the two germline ends. The CDR3 length is 15 residues. Germline V gene lookup returns CDR1 LNHNV and CDR2 YYDKDF (reference sequence). CDR3 in DNA: TGTGCCACCCTGAATACGGGGCTAAGCTACAATGAGCAGTTCTTC. Its translation: CATLNTGLSYNEQFF.

The gene calls are TRBV5-1 and TRBJ2-3; D uncertain. The germline CDR1 and CDR2 sequences are SGHRS and YFSETQ. Deletions cut 3 bases from V and 1 base from J, with 15 bases between. The CDR3 contains 16 residues. The CDR3 reads CASSSGPTTGTDTQYF. As DNA, the CDR3 is TGCGCCAGCAGCTCGGGTCCCACGACTGGCACAGATACGCAGTATTTT.

Notes on this clone: This CDR3 is also generated by other DNA sequences in the sample. This chain joins TRBV7-3 and TRBJ1-1; 9 nucleotides match TRBD1. CDR1 and CDR2 from the germline V gene are SGHTA and FQGTGA. V lost 5 bases to trimming and J lost 1 base; unmatched junction nucleotides: 2. This CDR3 comprises 14 residues. DNA for the CDR3: TGTGCCAGCAGCCTGACAGGGGGGAACACTGAAGCTTTCTTT. It translates to CASSLTGGNTEAFF.

The chain joins TRBV30 to TRBJ1-2; D is ambiguous. The CDR3 is 15 residues long. Looked up from germline, CDR1 is GTSNPN and CDR2 is SVGIG (reference sequence). V was clipped by 0 bases and J by 5 bases, with 16 bases between them. This chain's CDR3 is CAWSVRTWPQYGYTF. The CDR3 region has the DNA TGTGCCTGGAGTGTACGAACATGGCCTCAGTATGGCTACACCTTC.

The chain employs TRBV18 and TRBJ1-4; 8 bases agree with TRBD1. Per the germline V gene, CDR1 is KGHSH and CDR2 is LQKENI. This CDR3 is 15 amino acids long. The V gene end was trimmed by 3 bases and the J gene end by 8 bases; junction bases not matched to a gene: 8. In DNA, the CDR3 is TGTGCCAGCTCACCCTCCAGGACAGGGAAGGAAAAACTGTTTTTT. Translated, it gives CASSPSRTGKEKLFF.

The chain has TRBV25-1 and TRBJ1-1; TRBD1 matches 9 bases. Germline-derived CDR1 and CDR2 are MGHDK and SYGVNS. V dropped 3 bases and J dropped 5; count of bases not matched to a gene: 7. The CDR3 has 15 amino acids. CDR3 residues: CASSDDRQGGTEAFF. Here the CDR3 DNA reads TGTGCCAGCAGTGATGATAGACAGGGGGGGACTGAAGCTTTCTTT.

V gene TRBV5-6 combines with J gene TRBJ1-5, with 9 bases fitting TRBD1. CDR1 is SGHDT and CDR2 is YYEEEE in the germline V gene. V trimming: 2 bases; J trimming: 0 bases; junction bases outside the gene matches: 6. This CDR3 is 17 amino acids long. The CDR3 sequence: CASSFKQGALSNQPQHF. The CDR3 DNA is TGTGCCAGCAGCTTTAAACAGGGGGCCCTTAGCAATCAGCCCCAGCATTTT.

This chain connects TRBV5-1 to TRBJ1-4, with D maybe TRBD1 (6 bases). This CDR3 is built from 15 residues. Germline V gives CDR1 SGHRS, CDR2 YFSETQ. Between the trimmed V and J ends, which lost 3 bases and 7 bases, there was a span of 16 bases. The CDR3 here is CASSSSGAQPEKLFF. The CDR3 DNA reads as TGCGCCAGCAGCTCCTCAGGGGCGCAGCCTGAAAAACTGTTTTTT.

The chain has TRBV7-9 and TRBJ2-1, with 10 bases fitting TRBD1. CDR1 and CDR2 from the germline V gene are SEHNR and FQNEAQ (reference sequence). This CDR3 has 14 amino acids. The J segment lost 9 bases and the V segment lost 4 bases, leaving 6 bases of the junction unmatched. CDR3 coding DNA: TGTGCCAGCAGCTGGGGACAGGGGACAGGTGAGCAGTTCTTC. This encodes CASSWGQGTGEQFF.

The chain uses TRBV9 and TRBJ2-3, with D unresolved. CDR1 and CDR2 from the germline V gene are SGDLS and YYNGEE. The V end lost 2 bases, the J end lost 2 bases, and 6 bases lay between the germline ends. The CDR3 consists of 13 residues. The CDR3 here is CASSVADTDTQYF. In DNA, the CDR3 is TGTGCCAGCAGCGTGGCAGACACAGATACGCAGTATTTT.

V usage is TRBV7-3 and J usage is TRBJ2-3; D unclear. The CDR3 covers 14 residues. Germline lookup yields CDR1 SGHTA and CDR2 FQGTGA. V was pared by 3 bases and J by 6 bases, with 13 bases between. In nucleotides, the CDR3 is TGTGCCAGCAGCTTGGAGACAAGGATGGATACGCAGTATTTT. Its protein is CASSLETRMDTQYF.